A selection of T cell receptor beta chains follows, all from one sample in a study of human T cells and chemical hapten exposure. TCRdb re-derived calls from the RACE reads in MiXCR, one entry per CDR3 protein. This sample yields more than 110,000 distinct CDR3 sequences, of which 12% are seen a single time; more than 1.1% belongs to the top ten. The source material was whole blood, sampled in connection with sensitization to the hapten diphenylcyclopropenone (DPC). These receptors were taken from a woman aged 45-60 years with alopecia areata. Some clones in this sample may be carry-over from other donors' samples. Both conserved end residues are part of each CDR3. D genes are given only for firm matches. Size is stated for part of the rows, as once, few or many counts, or as a class when the clone is expanded.

CSASRGRIGELFF,TGCAGCGCAAGCAGGGGGCGCATCGGGGAGCTGTTTTTT,few,TRBJ2-2,TRBD1,TRBV29-1
CASRAGTSGFVYNEQFF,TGTGCCAGCAGGGCAGGGACTAGCGGATTCGTTTACAATGAGCAGTTCTTC,NA,TRBJ2-1,TRBD2,TRBV6-2/TRBV6-3
CSARDRRTGNIGELFF,TGCAGTGCTAGAGATCGGAGGACAGGGAATATCGGGGAGCTGTTTTTT,NA,TRBJ2-2,TRBD1,TRBV20-1
CASSRLRAGELFF,TGTGCCAGCAGCCGGTTGAGGGCCGGGGAGCTGTTTTTT,NA,TRBJ2-2,NA,TRBV3-1
CSVEITGGRSGNTIYF,TGCAGCGTTGAGATTACAGGGGGCCGCTCTGGAAACACCATATATTTT,few,TRBJ1-3,TRBD1,TRBV29-1
CASSLGLAGEQYF,TGTGCCAGCAGCTTAGGACTAGCGGGGGAGCAGTACTTC,many,TRBJ2-7,TRBD2,TRBV11-2
CASSQDGEVTETQYF,TGTGCCAGCAGCCAAGATGGCGAGGTGACGGAGACCCAGTACTTC,NA,TRBJ2-5,NA,TRBV3-1
CASKPPGVNTEAFF,TGCGCCAGCAAACCCCCAGGGGTGAACACTGAAGCTTTCTTT,NA,TRBJ1-1,NA,TRBV5-1
CASSSRTGINQPQHF,TGTGCCAGCAGCTCCCGGACGGGGATCAATCAGCCCCAGCATTTT,few,TRBJ1-5,NA,TRBV7-2
CASSSAGGSSEQYF,TGTGCCAGCAGCTCCGCGGGGGGATCCTCCGAGCAGTACTTC,NA,TRBJ2-7,TRBD2,TRBV7-3
CASSRGQGTGGVNEQFF,TGCGCCAGCAGCCGGGGCCAGGGGACAGGTGGGGTCAATGAGCAGTTCTTC,few,TRBJ2-1,TRBD1,TRBV5-1
CASSLTGLAGGQETQYF,TGTGCCAGCAGCCTCACCGGACTAGCGGGAGGACAAGAGACCCAGTACTTC,few,TRBJ2-5,TRBD2,TRBV11-2
CASRTRGLGGSTNEKLFF,TGTGCCAGCAGGACTCGGGGATTAGGGGGGTCAACTAATGAAAAACTGTTTTTT,many,TRBJ1-4,NA,TRBV6-5
CASSRVREHDEQFF,TGTGCCAGTAGTAGGGTGCGGGAGCACGATGAGCAGTTCTTC,NA,TRBJ2-1,TRBD2,TRBV19
CASSQDRGQETQYF,TGCGCCAGCAGCCAGGACAGGGGCCAAGAGACCCAGTACTTC,few,TRBJ2-5,TRBD1,TRBV4-3
CASTHGRGELFGYTF,TGTGCCAGCACCCACGGCAGGGGCGAACTCTTTGGCTACACCTTC,NA,TRBJ1-2,NA,TRBV12-3/TRBV12-4
CASSQEWADYNEQFF,TGTGCCAGCAGCCAAGAATGGGCGGACTACAATGAGCAGTTCTTC,many,TRBJ2-1,NA,TRBV4-2